A selection of T cell receptor beta chains follows, all from one sample in a study of CD8+CD57+ T cells in acquired aplastic anemia. TCRdb reanalysed the reads using MiXCR and keeps one entry per CDR3 protein. The repertoire holds around 180,000 distinct CDR3 sequences, with 55% to 70% as singletons. Sequencing used sorted CD4+, CD8+, or CD8+CD57+ T cells (not recorded which) from PBMCs. Receptor source: a human donor with severe aplastic anemia or a healthy control (not recorded which). Both conserved end residues are part of each CDR3. D genes are given only for firm matches. Part of the rows lack a size; the others show once, few, many or a class for expanded clones.

d_call | clone_size | j_call | v_call | cdr3_nt | cdr3_aa
- | - | TRBJ1-5 | TRBV10-3 | TGTGCCAGCAGTCCCGGGTGGGGCCAGCCCCAGCATTTT | CASSPGWGQPQHF
- | - | TRBJ2-7 | TRBV20-1 | TGCAGTGCTAGCTTACTGGGACGAACCTACGAGCAGTACTTC | CSASLLGRTYEQYF
- | once | TRBJ2-3 | TRBV20-1 | TGCAGTGCTAGGGGGAGCGGAGGTTTAGATACGCAGTATTTT | CSARGSGGLDTQYF
TRBD1 | - | TRBJ1-1 | TRBV12-3/TRBV12-4 | TGTGCCAGCAGTTTTGGGACAGGAACTGAAGCTTTCTTT | CASSFGTGTEAFF
- | - | TRBJ2-2 | TRBV7-2 | TGTGCCAGCAGCTTAGAGGCGGGCCTGAACACCGGGGAGCTGTTTTTT | CASSLEAGLNTGELFF
TRBD1 | - | TRBJ2-2 | TRBV10-3 | TGTGCCATCAGTGCAGTAGGGACAGGGCGCACCGGGGAGCTGTTTTTT | CAISAVGTGRTGELFF
- | - | TRBJ1-1 | TRBV27 | TGTGCCAGCACCCAACGGGGGGCTAACACTGAAGCTTTCTTT | CASTQRGANTEAFF
- | - | TRBJ2-7 | TRBV19 | TGTGCCAGTAGTCCGCAGGGGCTCTACGAGCAGTACTTC | CASSPQGLYEQYF
- | once | TRBJ2-6 | TRBV20-1 | TGCAGTGCTAGAGAGGCTACAGAGGCCAACGTCCTGACTTTC | CSAREATEANVLTF
- | - | TRBJ2-7 | TRBV7-9 | TGTGCCAGCAGCTCAGCACAGGACCCCTACAAGCAGTACTTT | CASSSAQDPYKQYF
TRBD1 | once | TRBJ2-2 | TRBV7-3 | TGTGCCAGCAGCCTTACAGGGGGCGGCATCGGGGAGCTGTTTTTT | CASSLTGGGIGELFF
TRBD1 | - | TRBJ2-7 | TRBV19 | TGTGCCAGTAGTATGGACAGGGAGGTCGACGAGCAGTACTTC | CASSMDREVDEQYF
- | many | TRBJ1-2 | TRBV29-1 | TGCAGCGTTCCAGGGTTAGTGTCCTATGGCTACACCTTC | CSVPGLVSYGYTF
- | few | TRBJ1-6 | TRBV10-3 | TGTGCCATCAGTGCACAGGTGGATAATTCACCCCTCCACTTT | CAISAQVDNSPLHF
- | - | TRBJ1-2 | TRBV7-8 | TGTGCCAGCAGCCGAGGACAGACTAACTATGGCTACACCTTC | CASSRGQTNYGYTF
- | - | TRBJ2-3 | TRBV7-6 | TGTGCCAGCAGCTCGAACCTAGGAGATACGCAGTATTTT | CASSSNLGDTQYF
TRBD1 | - | TRBJ1-5 | TRBV19 | TGTGCCAGTAGTCCCCGAGGGGGACAGGGCGAGCCCCAGCATTTT | CASSPRGGQGEPQHF
- | many | TRBJ1-1 | TRBV2 | TGTGCCAGCACGCTCTCGGACACTGAAGCTTTCTTT | CASTLSDTEAFF
- | - | TRBJ1-2 | TRBV19 | TGTGCCAGTAGTATAGGTCGGAACTATGGCTACACCTTC | CASSIGRNYGYTF
TRBD1 | once | TRBJ2-7 | TRBV7-3 | TGTGCCAGCAGCTCCCACCGGGACAGGGCGTACGAGCAGTACTTC | CASSSHRDRAYEQYF
- | - | TRBJ2-7 | TRBV7-9 | TGTGCCAGCAGCTTAAACCAGGGGTACGAGCAGTACTTC | CASSLNQGYEQYF
TRBD2 | - | TRBJ2-2 | TRBV5-6 | TGTGCCAGCAGCTGGGGGACTAGCGGAGGAACCGGGGAGCTGTTTTTT | CASSWGTSGGTGELFF
TRBD1 | - | TRBJ2-2 | TRBV25-1 | TGTGCCAGCAGTGGTAACAGGGGGTTGGACACCGGGGAGCTGTTTTTT | CASSGNRGLDTGELFF
- | - | TRBJ2-7 | TRBV6-6 | TGTGCCAGCAGCCCACGGCATACCTACGAGCAGTACTTC | CASSPRHTYEQYF
- | many | TRBJ1-2 | TRBV6-5 | TGTGCCAGCAGTACCTATAGGGAGCAGGGTACCTATGGCTACACCTTC | CASSTYREQGTYGYTF
TRBD1 | - | TRBJ2-7 | TRBV5-1 | TGCGCCAGCAGCTTCCGACAGGGATCTATTACGGAGCAGTACTTC | CASSFRQGSITEQYF
TRBD2 | - | TRBJ2-3 | TRBV20-1 | TGCAGTGCGGTAGCGGGGGGCCATCTTAGCACAGATACGCAGTATTTT | CSAVAGGHLSTDTQYF
TRBD2 | - | TRBJ2-1 | TRBV7-9 | TGTGCCAGCAGCTTGGACCTAGCGGGAGGGGAGCAGTTCTTC | CASSLDLAGGEQFF
- | - | TRBJ2-2 | TRBV20-1 | TGCAGTGCTAGGAAACCACTCGCGAACACCGGGGAGCTGTTTTTT | CSARKPLANTGELFF